The clone carrying this TCR beta chain was detected ten times or more. Its antigen is not identified. A second PCR, run for about 6 to 11 cycles, used a sample-barcoded 5' primer plus a J-beta primer mix. Through a template-switch adaptor with 12 random nucleotides, each cDNA molecule received a tag. Samples each returned at least 3 million CDR3-containing paired-end reads. Using its own MiXCR run on the 5' RACE reads, TCRdb lists one record per CDR3 protein. The repertoire includes 1,800,000 or so distinct CDR3 sequences, roughly two fifths of them detected once, and roughly 24% sits in the top ten. The record originates from a study of blood T cells in healthy people across ages. Study-level points and caveats: A strong correlation was found between TCR beta diversity and the percentage of naive T cells.

V shed 5 bases and J 3 bases; nucleotides not matched to a gene: 5. Per germline, CDR1 DFQATT and CDR2 SNEGSKA (reference sequence). The CDR3 length is 14 residues. V is TRBV20-1 and J is TRBJ2-4, with TRBD2 identical over 9 bases. The source of this sequence is a human donor in good health. The sequenced sample consisted of blood. CDR3 loop: CSAPSGEGKNIQYF. The CDR3 DNA follows: TGCAGTGCTCCTAGCGGGGAGGGCAAAAACATTCAGTACTTC.